What follows describes a single T cell receptor (beta chain). Its antigen is unidentified. This record comes from a study of molecular identifiers for immune sequencing clone quantification. Study-level findings and limits: Clonotypes topping 20 RNA copies carried over 99% of effector molecules but under 1% of naive ones.

A single record per CDR3 protein comes from TCRdb applying MiXCR to the PCR reads. The sample consists of roughly 300,000 distinct CDR3 sequences, roughly a quarter of them appearing once. This TCR was recovered from a human donor in good health. Some libraries in this study had Jurkat cell RNA spiked in. Sequencing input: naive CD8+ T cells from blood, with Jurkat cell RNA spiked in. The subset here: FACS-sorted CD8+CD4-CCR7+CD45RA+ naive T cells.

In DNA form, the CDR3 reads TGCGCCAGCAGCCAAGACCTCCCCCTCACTCTGGATCAGCCCCAGCATTTT. It is translated as CASSQDLPLTLDQPQHF. The chain couples TRBV4-3 to TRBJ1-5; D not resolved. The germline V gene has CDR1 LGHNA and CDR2 YSLEER. Trimming shortened V by 0 bases and J by 5 bases, and 17 bases separated the two germline ends. CDR3 length: 17 amino acids.